These 30 T cell receptor beta chains came from one sample sequenced in a study of blood T cells in healthy people across ages. A second PCR, run for about 7 to 12 cycles, used a sample-barcoded 5' primer plus a J-beta primer mix. One entry per CDR3 protein results from TCRdb running MiXCR on the 5' RACE reads. The sample yields around 800,000 distinct CDR3 sequences, approximately 44% seen once. Sequencing input: blood. All receptors derive from a man aged 55 to 69 in good health.

The chain carries TRBV5-1 and TRBJ2-4, with TRBD1 matching over 9 bases. The end of the DNA is better explained by TRBJ2-7, so the J call may be wrong. Germline V gene lookup returns CDR1 SGHRS and CDR2 YFSETQ. The CDR3 sequence is 15 residues long. Written as DNA, the CDR3 is TGCGCCAGCAGCTTGACGGGACAGGGATCCAACGAGCAGTACTTC. It specifies CASSLTGQGSNEQYF.

This clonotype was seen a handful of times. This chain links TRBV12-3 or TRBV12-4 with TRBJ1-6, with 8 bases aligning to TRBD1. This CDR3 contains 17 residues. V lost 6 bases and J lost 0; bases outside the gene matches: 7. CDR3 sequence reads: CASSPDRGSSYNSPLHF. In nucleotides, the CDR3 is TGTGCCAGCAGCCCCGACAGGGGTAGCTCCTATAATTCACCCCTCCACTTT.

The chain is built from TRBV20-1 and TRBJ1-2; 7 bases are a match to TRBD1. CDR3 length: 14 amino acids. Germline trimming cut 3 bases from V and 4 bases from J; bases unmatched to any gene: 8. Germline-derived CDR1 and CDR2 are DFQATT and SNEGSKA (reference sequence). The CDR3 DNA follows: TGCAGTGCTAGTCACGGCAGGGGGACCTATGGCTACACCTTC. It encodes CSASHGRGTYGYTF.

V usage is TRBV5-1 and J usage is TRBJ2-5; weak D call: TRBD2 (7 bases). The germline V gene encodes CDR1 SGHRS and CDR2 YFSETQ. The CDR3 spans 15 residues. V dropped 1 base and J dropped 5 bases, with 15 bases sitting between them. As DNA, the CDR3 is TGCGCCAGCAGCTTGTCGCGCGGGGGCGATGAGACCCAGTACTTC. Its protein product is CASSLSRGGDETQYF.

The rearrangement joins TRBV9 to TRBJ2-7; 9 positions match TRBD1. This CDR3 has 15 residues. V was clipped by 3 bases and J by 4 bases; unmatched bases: 8. Germline lookup yields CDR1 SGDLS and CDR2 YYNGEE. CDR3 nucleotides: TGTGCCAGCAGCGCAGCTTCAGGACAGGGGTACGAGCAGTACTTC. Residues: CASSAASGQGYEQYF.

This chain uses TRBV2 with TRBJ1-3; 7 positions agree with TRBD1. V lost 5 bases, J lost 0 bases, and 10 bases stayed unmatched. Germline V gene data show CDR1 as SNHLY and CDR2 as FYNNEI. The CDR3 is made up of 17 amino acids. Here the CDR3 DNA reads TGTGCCAGCAGTAACCCTAGACAGGGATCCTCTGGAAACACCATATATTTT. Translating it yields CASSNPRQGSSGNTIYF.

J is TRBJ1-2 and V is TRBV7-8, with TRBD1 identical over 7 bases. The J segment lost 3 bases and the V segment lost 3 bases, leaving 13 bases of the junction unmatched. Germline CDR1 SGHVS, CDR2 FQNEAQ. CDR3 length equals 17 residues. The CDR3 is CASSLGTATQGDYGYTF. The CDR3, as DNA: TGTGCCAGCAGCTTGGGGACAGCGACCCAGGGGGACTATGGCTACACCTTC.

The V and J genes are TRBV28 and TRBJ2-5, with D possibly being TRBD1 or TRBD2 (6 bases each). The V end lost 4 bases, the J end lost 2 bases, and 14 bases lay between the germline ends. The germline gives CDR1 MDHEN, CDR2 SYDVKM. This CDR3 region has 15 residues. CDR3: CASSSGGQGQETQYF. For the CDR3, the DNA is TGTGCCAGCAGTTCTGGGGGGCAGGGTCAAGAGACCCAGTACTTC. Using reference TRBV28 and TRBJ2-5 for the parts outside the CDR3, the full variable domain is DVKVTQSSRYLVKRTGEKVFLECVQDMDHENMFWYRQDPGLGLRLIYFSYDVKMKEKGDIPEGYSVSREKKERFSLILESASTNQTSMYLCASSSGGQGQETQYFGPGTRLLVL.

The V gene is TRBV5-1, the J gene TRBJ2-1; TRBD1 matches 8 bases. The length of the CDR3 is 14 residues. Germline V CDR1 and CDR2: SGHRS, YFSETQ. V lost 2 bases to trimming and J lost 5 bases; unmatched junction nucleotides: 3. The CDR3 DNA follows: TGCGCCAGCAGCTTCAGGGGGCCCGACAATGAGCAGTTCTTC. Residues: CASSFRGPDNEQFF.

The V gene is TRBV15, the J gene TRBJ2-1, with TRBD2 matching 8 bases. V shed 0 bases, J shed 3 bases, and the junction held 7 bases outside the gene matches. The CDR3 contains 17 residues. Germline V gene data show CDR1 as LNHNV and CDR2 as YYDKDF (reference sequence). Here the CDR3 reads CATSRDPAGAFYNEQFF. Written as DNA, the CDR3 is TGTGCCACCAGCAGAGACCCAGCGGGGGCGTTCTACAATGAGCAGTTCTTC.

The chain joins TRBV7-2 to TRBJ2-1; D gene uncertain. TRBJ2-7 matches the DNA end more closely, so the J call is doubtful. Germline CDR1 is SGHTA and CDR2 is FQGNSA. The CDR3 sequence is 15 residues long. The CDR3 region is CASSPRRSSYNEQYF. As DNA, the CDR3 is TGTGCCAGCAGCCCCCGACGGAGCTCCTACAATGAGCAGTACTTC.

V is TRBV20-1 and J is TRBJ1-1; D is possibly TRBD1 (6 bases). V was clipped by 2 bases and J by 5 bases, with 15 bases between them. This CDR3 contains 14 residues. From germline, CDR1 is DFQATT and CDR2 SNEGSKA (reference sequence). Written as DNA, the CDR3 is TGCAGTGCTAGACGGCCCGGGGGCCGGACTGAAGCTTTCTTT. Residues: CSARRPGGRTEAFF.

The gene calls are TRBV15 and TRBJ2-1, with a weak D call TRBD1 (6 bases). This CDR3 has 18 residues. Germline CDR1 reads LNHNV; CDR2 reads YYDKDF (reference sequence). V lost 3 bases, J lost 0 bases, and 18 bases lay in between. The CDR3 DNA reads as TGTGCCACCAGCAGGTTCAGCCCGGGACATAGCTCCTACAATGAGCAGTTCTTC. Translation gives CATSRFSPGHSSYNEQFF. Based on the CDR3 plus reference TRBV15 and TRBJ2-1, the full variable domain is DAMVIQNPRYQVTQFGKPVTLSCSQTLNHNVMYWYQQKSSQAPKLLFHYYDKDFNNEADTPDNFQSRRPNTSFCFLDIRSPGLGDTAMYLCATSRFSPGHSSYNEQFFGPGTRLTVL.

The chain links TRBV12-5 to TRBJ2-1, with D perhaps being TRBD1 or TRBD2 (6 bases each). Trimming stripped 2 bases from V and 4 bases from J, with 12 bases between. CDR3 length: 15 residues. Per germline, CDR1 LGHNT and CDR2 FRNRAP. The CDR3 region has the DNA TGTGCTAGTGGTTTGTGGGGGGCCGGGTACAATGAGCAGTTCTTC. It yields the protein CASGLWGAGYNEQFF.

There are many counts of this clonotype. The CDR3 is CASKAGGQETQYF. DNA for the CDR3: TGTGCCAGCAAGGCGGGGGGGCAGGAGACCCAGTACTTC. The chain has TRBV6-5 and TRBJ2-5; 9 bases match TRBD2. The junction had 5 bases not matched to a gene; V was cut back by 7 bases and J by 5 bases. In germline, CDR1 is MNHEY, CDR2 SVGAGI. This CDR3 region has 13 residues.

Points on this clonotype: An end of the junction differs from the germline gene, which may be a read error. The chain links TRBV5-4 to TRBJ2-5; possibly TRBD2 for D (7 bases). CDR3 length equals 14 residues. CDR1 is SGHNT and CDR2 is YYREEE in the germline V gene (reference sequence). In DNA, the CDR3 is TGTGCCAGCAGCTTGGCTAGGGGGGGGGAGACCCGGTACTTC. It encodes CASSLARGGETRYF.

The V call is TRBV6-4, the J call TRBJ2-5, with 10 nucleotides matching TRBD2. V was clipped by 7 bases and J by 3 bases; unmatched bases: 14. The CDR3 is 17 amino acids. Germline assignment: CDR1 MRHNA and CDR2 SNTAGT. Here the CDR3 reads CASIPTRSGGAKETQYF. CDR3 bases: TGTGCCAGCATCCCGACCCGGAGCGGGGGGGCGAAAGAGACCCAGTACTTC.

The chain carries TRBV24-1 and TRBJ2-1, with a weak D call TRBD1 (6 bases). Germline CDR1 and CDR2: KGHDR and SFDVKD. The CDR3 contains 14 residues. Deletions cut 2 bases from V and 9 bases from J, with 13 bases between. The CDR3 protein is CATSDYRVEVEQFF. The CDR3, as DNA: TGTGCCACCAGTGATTACAGGGTCGAGGTTGAGCAGTTCTTC.

This chain uses TRBV4-1 with TRBJ2-1, with D perhaps TRBD1 (6 bases). Per the germline V gene, CDR1 is MGHRA and CDR2 is YSYEKL. Trimming pared 3 bases from V and 5 bases from J, leaving 17 bases between. CDR3 length equals 16 residues. The CDR3 region is CASSHLARGDNNEQFF. The CDR3 DNA reads as TGCGCCAGCAGCCACCTAGCCAGGGGCGATAACAATGAGCAGTTCTTC.

This clonotype showed up just a few times. V gene TRBV20-1 combines with J gene TRBJ2-1; D remains unclear. This CDR3 has 14 residues. Germline V gene data show CDR1 as DFQATT and CDR2 as SNEGSKA (reference sequence). Trimming took 2 bases from V and 5 from J, leaving 13 bases between them. CDR3 in amino acids: CSARPPQGNNEQFF. In DNA form, the CDR3 reads TGCAGTGCTAGACCCCCACAAGGAAACAATGAGCAGTTCTTC.

The chain combines TRBV10-3 with TRBJ2-5; D remains ambiguous. CDR1 and CDR2 from the germline V gene are ENHRY and SYGVKD. The V end was cut by 0 bases, the J end by 13 bases, with 9 bases between. The CDR3 extends over 11 amino acids. This chain's CDR3 is CAISESQDLYF. The CDR3 DNA reads as TGTGCCATCAGTGAGTCTCAGGATCTGTACTTC.

The chain joins TRBV20-1 to TRBJ2-5; unclear D gene. Trimming pared 0 bases from V and 4 bases from J, leaving 6 bases between. Germline CDR1 reads DFQATT; CDR2 reads SNEGSKA (reference sequence). This CDR3 comprises 12 residues. The CDR3 protein is CSARDFTETQYF. The CDR3 coding sequence is TGCAGTGCTAGAGATTTCACAGAGACCCAGTACTTC.

V and J are TRBV11-2 and TRBJ2-7, with D possibly being TRBD2 (5 bases). Germline V gene sequence: CDR1 SGHAT, CDR2 FQNNGV. V lost 3 bases, J lost 0 bases, and 9 bases lay in between. The CDR3 spans 14 residues. The CDR3 here is CASSFLDYSYEQYF. The CDR3 bases are TGTGCCAGCAGCTTTTTAGACTACTCCTACGAGCAGTACTTC.

The rearrangement joins TRBV2 to TRBJ1-5; 7 nucleotides agree with TRBD1. CDR1 and CDR2 from the germline V gene are SNHLY and FYNNEI. V was clipped by 6 bases and J by 2 bases; unmatched bases: 7. CDR3 length: 15 amino acids. The CDR3 sequence: CASRDQGVRNQPQHF. The CDR3 DNA reads TGTGCCAGCAGGGATCAGGGGGTTCGCAATCAGCCCCAGCATTTT.

The table lists this clonotype with a few counts. V gene TRBV7-9 combines with J gene TRBJ1-2; the match to TRBD1 covers 10 bases. With V trimmed by 5 bases and J by 3 bases, 12 bases remained unmatched. This CDR3 has 17 residues. CDR1 and CDR2 (germline): SEHNR, FQNEAQ (reference sequence). This CDR3 reads CASSTSGTGEVDYGYTF. The CDR3 DNA reads TGTGCCAGCAGCACTTCCGGGACAGGGGAGGTTGACTATGGCTACACCTTC.

The chain is built from TRBV12-3 or TRBV12-4 and TRBJ1-5; 8 bases are a match to TRBD1. Trimming cost V 3 bases and J 6 bases; bases outside gene matches: 4. The length of the CDR3 is 14 residues. CDR3 residues: CASSFDRGVQPQHF. DNA for the CDR3: TGTGCCAGCAGTTTTGACAGGGGTGTTCAGCCCCAGCATTTT.

J is TRBJ1-2 and V is TRBV27, with D perhaps matching TRBD1 (5 bases). Germline V gene lookup returns CDR1 MNHEY and CDR2 SMNVEV (reference sequence). The V end was cut by 3 bases, the J end by 5 bases, with 13 bases between. The CDR3 consists of 14 residues. The chain's CDR3 is CASSFMNTGYGYTF. The CDR3 DNA is TGTGCCAGCAGTTTTATGAATACAGGATATGGCTACACCTTC.

This sequence joins TRBV25-1 and TRBJ2-3; D unresolved. The length of the CDR3 is 17 residues. Looked up from germline, CDR1 is MGHDK and CDR2 is SYGVNS. Between the trimmed V and J ends, which lost 1 base and 2 bases, there was a span of 16 bases. CDR3 sequence (DNA): TGTGCCAGCAGTGAATTGGAGACTCCCTCTCCCACAGATACGCAGTATTTT. It encodes CASSELETPSPTDTQYF.

This clonotype was detected a few times. The rearrangement joins TRBV9 to TRBJ1-2; 7 bases line up with TRBD1. The CDR3 loop spans 14 amino acids. Germline V gene lookup returns CDR1 SGDLS and CDR2 YYNGEE. Germline trimming cut 8 bases from V and 4 bases from J; bases unmatched to any gene: 11. CDR3 DNA sequence: TGTGCCAGTGGAGGGGACAGCCTAATCTATGGCTACACCTTC. Translated, it gives CASGGDSLIYGYTF.

The chain has TRBV20-1 and TRBJ2-4; D gene unclear. The DNA end is more similar to TRBJ2-7, so the J call may be wrong. The CDR3 runs to 13 residues. Looked up from germline, CDR1 is DFQATT and CDR2 is SNEGSKA (reference sequence). The CDR3 reads CSARDGVLDEQYF. DNA of the CDR3: TGCAGTGCTAGAGATGGGGTTTTGGACGAGCAGTACTTC.